The 20 T cell receptor beta chains below all came from one sample that was sequenced in a study of blood T cell repertoires in COVID-19 (dated by TCRdb to 2018 to 2020). Receptor amplification or capture employed the immunoSEQ multiplex PCR assay. Sourced from immuneACCESS, this table was stored by TCRdb with only in-frame sequences that have V and J called. A share of the clones is absent; for the studies checked, an unresolved V gene accounts for under half, and the remainder has no known explanation. Here the sample has some 150,000 clones; roughly 84% occur a single time. 7.2% of the sample rests with the top ten. The specimen was peripheral blood. The receptors were gathered from a woman between 50 and 59 years old in a cohort sampled during active or convalescent COVID-19.

CDR3 sequence: CATSRDPQDSNQPQHF. The DNA of the CDR3 is TGTGCCACCAGCCGGGATCCCCAAGATAGCAATCAGCCCCAGCATTTT. This rearrangement joins TRBV15 to TRBJ1-5; D not certain. Germline V gene data show CDR1 as LNHNV and CDR2 as YYDKDF (reference sequence). This CDR3 has 16 amino acids. V dropped 5 bases and J dropped 0 bases, with 14 bases sitting between them.

The rearrangement joins TRBV2 to TRBJ1-1; D may be TRBD1 (5 bases). Germline CDR1 SNHLY, CDR2 FYNNEI. V dropped 6 bases and J dropped 7 bases, with 18 bases sitting between them. The CDR3 runs to 14 residues. The CDR3 is CASRGTRPPLEAFF. DNA for the CDR3: TGTGCCAGCAGGGGGACTCGCCCTCCCCTTGAAGCTTTCTTT.

This clone was counted ten times or more. The chain uses TRBV11-1 and TRBJ1-1; D might be TRBD1 (6 bases). Germline lookup yields CDR1 SGHAT and CDR2 FQDESV (reference sequence). V lost 5 bases and J 1 base, leaving 14 bases between the germline ends. The CDR3 loop spans 15 amino acids. The CDR3: CASSRLGQPNTEAFF. CDR3 nucleotides: TGTGCCAGCAGCCGACTCGGACAGCCGAACACTGAAGCTTTCTTT.

This rearrangement joins TRBV7-3 to TRBJ2-7, with 8 bases aligning to TRBD1. Germline trimming cut 1 base from V and 5 bases from J; bases unmatched to any gene: 7. This CDR3 has 15 amino acids. Germline V gene lookup returns CDR1 SGHTA and CDR2 FQGTGA. CDR3 DNA sequence: TGTGCCAGCAGCTTAAATGTCTGGACAGGGAACGAGCAGTACTTC. It is translated as CASSLNVWTGNEQYF. Combining the CDR3 with reference TRBV7-3 and TRBJ2-7 gives the whole variable domain GAGVSQTPSNKVTEKGKYVELRCDPISGHTALYWYRQSLGQGPEFLIYFQGTGAADDSGLPNDRFFAVRPEGSVSTLKIQRTERGDSAVYLCASSLNVWTGNEQYFGPGTRLTVT.

This clone occurred once. The rearrangement uses TRBV12-3 or TRBV12-4 and TRBJ1-4; D is uncertain. Trimming removed 9 bases at V and 6 bases at J, with 14 bases between. This CDR3 is 13 amino acids long. This CDR3 reads CASSFGQYEKLFF. The CDR3 DNA follows: TGTGCCAGTTCCTTTGGGCAGTATGAAAAACTGTTTTTT.

The V call is TRBV6-5, the J call TRBJ1-2; D is unclear. Trimming pared 2 bases from V and 4 bases from J, leaving 14 bases between. Germline values: CDR1 MNHEY, CDR2 SVGAGI. The CDR3 contains 15 residues. CDR3 amino acids: CASSYGPVPVYGYTF. CDR3 in DNA: TGTGCCAGCAGTTACGGCCCAGTTCCTGTCTATGGCTACACCTTC.

Here the CDR3 DNA reads TGCGCCAGCAGCTACAGGGGTGGCTACACCTTC. Translating it yields CASSYRGGYTF. The gene calls are TRBV10-2 and TRBJ1-2; 7 positions agree with TRBD1. From germline, CDR1 is WSHSY and CDR2 SAAADI. The CDR3 contains 11 residues. V lost 6 bases and J lost 7; bases outside the gene matches: 2.

The chain has TRBV7-3 and TRBJ2-1; TRBD2 aligns across 9 bases. This CDR3 is built from 15 residues. CDR1 is SGHTA, CDR2 FQGTGA, per germline. V lost 5 bases to trimming and J lost 8 bases; unmatched junction nucleotides: 10. The CDR3 coding sequence is TGTGCCAGCAGCCTCAGCAGCGGGGGGTTCTATGAGCAGTTCTTC. Amino acid sequence: CASSLSSGGFYEQFF.

This chain links TRBV7-9 with TRBJ1-4, with D perhaps matching TRBD1 (5 bases). This CDR3 is built from 16 residues. The V gene's germline CDR1 is SEHNR and CDR2 FQNEAQ (reference sequence). Trimming shortened V by 5 bases and J by 1 base, and 14 bases separated the two germline ends. CDR3: CASSPKGTGTNEKLFF. For the CDR3, the DNA is TGTGCCAGCAGCCCGAAGGGTACAGGAACTAATGAAAAACTGTTTTTT. Using reference TRBV7-9 and TRBJ1-4 for the parts outside the CDR3, the full variable domain is DTGVSQNPRHKITKRGQNVTFRCDPISEHNRLYWYRQTLGQGPEFLTYFQNEAQLEKSRLLSDRFSAERPKGSFSTLEIQRTEQGDSAMYLCASSPKGTGTNEKLFFGSGTQLSVL.

V gene TRBV6-1 combines with J gene TRBJ1-2; 7 nucleotides agree with TRBD1. V gave up 2 bases and J gave up 3 bases; unmatched junction bases: 6. Germline V gene sequence: CDR1 MNHNS, CDR2 SASEGT. The CDR3 runs 15 residues. The CDR3 region is CASSELTGQHYGYTF. DNA for the CDR3: TGTGCCAGCAGTGAATTAACGGGACAGCACTATGGCTACACCTTC.

This chain joins TRBV7-2 and TRBJ1-5, with 7 bases matching TRBD1. The CDR3 contains 15 residues. The germline V gene has CDR1 SGHTA and CDR2 FQGNSA. Losses at the gene ends were 5 bases for V and 2 bases for J; bases not matched to a gene: 6. The CDR3 bases are TGTGCCAGCAGCATAGACAGGGTTGGCAATCAGCCCCAGCATTTT. Amino acid sequence: CASSIDRVGNQPQHF. The full variable domain, completed using reference TRBV7-2 and TRBJ1-5, is GAGVSQSPSNKVTEKGKDVELRCDPISGHTALYWYRQSLGQGLEFLIYFQGNSAPDKSGLPSDRFSAERTGGSVSTLTIQRTQQEDSAVYLCASSIDRVGNQPQHFGDGTRLSIL.

The chain is built from TRBV4-3 and TRBJ2-1; possibly TRBD1 for D (5 bases). Germline V CDR1 and CDR2: LGHNA, YSLEER. Trimming stripped 0 bases from V and 13 bases from J, with 19 bases between. This CDR3 comprises 15 residues. As DNA, the CDR3 is TGCGCCAGCAGCCAAGATCCGGCGGTAGGGGTTATACAGTTCTTC. It yields the protein CASSQDPAVGVIQFF.

V and J are TRBV18 and TRBJ1-2, with 7 bases matching TRBD1. Germline-derived CDR1 and CDR2 are KGHSH and LQKENI. The CDR3 totals 15 residues. Germline trimming cut 1 base from V and 8 bases from J; bases unmatched to any gene: 10. As DNA, the CDR3 is TGTGCCAGCTCACCACAGGAACACCCAGGGGGGGGCTACACCTTC. This sequence encodes CASSPQEHPGGGYTF.

The chain uses TRBV4-2 and TRBJ1-2, with a possible D match to TRBD1 (5 bases). V shed 4 bases and J shed 4 bases, with 13 bases lying between them. The CDR3 length is 14 residues. Germline V gives CDR1 LGHNA, CDR2 YNFKEQ. The DNA of the CDR3 is TGTGCCAGCAGCCTTCCCTCTGGGGCCTATGGCTACACCTTC. Translation gives CASSLPSGAYGYTF.

The rearrangement uses TRBV11-1 and TRBJ2-1, with D perhaps TRBD1 (6 bases). The CDR3 extends over 15 amino acids. V was shortened by 5 bases and J by 8 bases, with 19 bases between the two germline ends. CDR1 and CDR2 from the germline V gene are SGHAT and FQDESV (reference sequence). CDR3 nucleotide sequence: TGTGCCAGCAGCCCCAGCGACAGGCCCAGCGATGAGCAGTTCTTC. Protein product: CASSPSDRPSDEQFF.

The V call is TRBV5-1, the J call TRBJ1-2; D may be TRBD1 (5 bases). The CDR3 runs to 13 residues. CDR1 is SGHRS, CDR2 YFSETQ, per germline. Trimming took off 2 bases at V and 7 bases at J, with 12 bases between the two ends. The CDR3, as DNA: TGCGCCAGCAGCTTCAGCCAGGGTCCTGGCTACACCTTC. It yields the protein CASSFSQGPGYTF.

The rearrangement links TRBV2 to TRBJ2-1, with D maybe TRBD2 (6 bases). Germline CDR1 reads SNHLY; CDR2 reads FYNNEI. Deletions cut 4 bases from V and 4 bases from J, with 14 bases between. The CDR3 spans 15 residues. CDR3 region: CASSVEGGVYNEQFF. CDR3 bases: TGTGCCAGCAGTGTAGAGGGCGGGGTGTACAATGAGCAGTTCTTC.

A few counts support this clone. The rearrangement links TRBV7-2 to TRBJ2-5; 11 bases line up with TRBD2. CDR3 size: 15 residues. V lost 5 bases to trimming and J lost 4 bases; unmatched junction nucleotides: 6. CDR1 and CDR2 from the germline V gene are SGHTA and FQGNSA. CDR3 nucleotides: TGTGCCAGCAGCATTAGCGGGGGGGCTGGAGAGACCCAGTACTTC. Its protein product is CASSISGGAGETQYF.

J is TRBJ1-2 and V is TRBV27; D might be TRBD1 (5 bases). The germline CDR1 and CDR2 sequences are MNHEY and SMNVEV (reference sequence). This CDR3 is built from 14 residues. Deletions cut 2 bases from V and 5 bases from J, with 12 bases between. In nucleotides, the CDR3 is TGTGCCAGCAGTTTAGGAGGGACGTTTTATGGCTACACCTTC. Translation gives CASSLGGTFYGYTF.

V is TRBV3-1 (or the pseudogene TRBV3-2) and J is TRBJ2-2; 10 positions match TRBD2. Germline CDR1 LGHDT, CDR2 YNNKEL (reference sequence). This CDR3 has 17 amino acids. The V segment lost 4 bases and the J segment 3 bases; nucleotides outside the gene matches: 8. The CDR3 nucleotides are TGTGCCAGCAGCCGCGGGCTAGCGGGGGCGGACACCGGGGAGCTGTTTTTT. Residues: CASSRGLAGADTGELFF.